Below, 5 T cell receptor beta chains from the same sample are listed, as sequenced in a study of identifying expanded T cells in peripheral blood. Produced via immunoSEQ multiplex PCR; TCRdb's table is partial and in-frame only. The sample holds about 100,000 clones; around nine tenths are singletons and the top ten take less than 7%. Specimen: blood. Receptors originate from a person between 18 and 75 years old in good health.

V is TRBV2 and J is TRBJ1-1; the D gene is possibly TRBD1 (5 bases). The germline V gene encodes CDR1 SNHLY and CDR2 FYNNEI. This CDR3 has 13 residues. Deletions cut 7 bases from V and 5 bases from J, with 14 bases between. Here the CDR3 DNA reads TGTGCCAGCACCAGGGCGGGAAAGACTGAAGCTTTCTTT. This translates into CASTRAGKTEAFF.

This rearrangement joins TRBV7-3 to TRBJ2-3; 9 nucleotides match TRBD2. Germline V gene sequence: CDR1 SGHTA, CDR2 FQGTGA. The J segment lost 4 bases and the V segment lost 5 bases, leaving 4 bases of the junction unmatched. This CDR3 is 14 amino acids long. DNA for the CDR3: TGTGCCAGCAGCCTTAGCGGGAGTCCAGATACGCAGTATTTT. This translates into CASSLSGSPDTQYF.

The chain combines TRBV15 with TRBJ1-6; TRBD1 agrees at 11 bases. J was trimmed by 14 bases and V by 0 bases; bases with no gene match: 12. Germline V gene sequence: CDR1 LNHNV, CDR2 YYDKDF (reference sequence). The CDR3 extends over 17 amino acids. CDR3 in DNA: TGTGCCACCAGCAGAGATTTAGTCGGGACAGGGGGTCACACCCTCCACTTT. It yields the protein CATSRDLVGTGGHTLHF.

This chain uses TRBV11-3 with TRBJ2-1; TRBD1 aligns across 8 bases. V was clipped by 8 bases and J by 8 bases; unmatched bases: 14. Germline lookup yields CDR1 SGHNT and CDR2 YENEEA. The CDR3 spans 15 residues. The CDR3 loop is CASSLYQGAVYEQFF. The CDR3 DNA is TGTGCCAGCTCTCTCTACCAGGGGGCTGTGTATGAGCAGTTCTTC.

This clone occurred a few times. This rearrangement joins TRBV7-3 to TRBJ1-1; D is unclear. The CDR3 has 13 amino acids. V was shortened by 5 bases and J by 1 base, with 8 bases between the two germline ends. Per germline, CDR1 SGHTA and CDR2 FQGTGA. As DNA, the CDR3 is TGTGCCAGCAGCCCGAGGGAGAACACTGAAGCTTTCTTT. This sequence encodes CASSPRENTEAFF.